What follows are 28 T cell receptor beta chains derived from one specimen sequenced in a study of beta chain features in type 1 diabetes. The authors reverse transcribed all of the isolated RNA, so sequencing captured expressed TCRB transcripts. The method was immunoSEQ multiplex PCR; TCRdb's version includes in-frame clones alone and lacks a portion of them. The repertoire holds 860,000 or so clones, with about 17% as singletons. Sequenced input: naive CD4+ T cells from blood. The receptor source for this set is a woman aged 18-30 years in good health.

The chain carries TRBV7-9 and TRBJ2-7; 8 nucleotides match TRBD2. After removal of 1 base from V and 2 bases from J, the junction contained 4 bases not matched to a gene. Germline V gene data show CDR1 as SEHNR and CDR2 as FQNEAQ (reference sequence). This CDR3 has 15 residues. DNA of the CDR3: TGTGCCAGCAGCTTAGTCACTAGCGGACCCTACGAGCAGTACTTC. Translated, it gives CASSLVTSGPYEQYF.

The rearrangement joins TRBV5-4 to TRBJ1-2, with D unresolved. V gave up 0 bases and J gave up 4 bases, with 7 bases separating them. The CDR3 has 13 amino acids. Germline CDR1 reads SGHNT; CDR2 reads YYREEE (reference sequence). Written as DNA, the CDR3 is TGTGCCAGCAGCTTGGCCGACACCTATGGCTACACCTTC. Its translation: CASSLADTYGYTF.

DNA for the CDR3: TGTGCCAGCACCTGGGGTGGGGGACAAAGCTCCTACGAGCAGTACTTC. It codes for CASTWGGGQSSYEQYF. The chain is built from TRBV5-4 and TRBJ2-7; D is perhaps TRBD1 (6 bases). CDR1 is SGHNT and CDR2 is YYREEE in the germline V gene (reference sequence). The CDR3 loop spans 16 amino acids. Trimming took 6 bases from V and 0 from J, leaving 19 bases between them.

The chain uses TRBV7-2 and TRBJ2-5; D is uncertain. The J call may be mistaken, given a closer DNA end match to TRBJ2-7. This CDR3 has 15 residues. Germline V gene sequence: CDR1 SGHTA, CDR2 FQGNSA. The CDR3 coding sequence is TGTGCCAGCAGCTTAGAACCAGGCAGCTCCTACGAGCAGTACTTC. Protein sequence: CASSLEPGSSYEQYF.

The rearrangement uses TRBV7-2 and TRBJ2-1, with unresolved D. The CDR3 loop spans 14 amino acids. Germline V CDR1 and CDR2: SGHTA, FQGNSA. Trimming took off 0 bases at V and 6 bases at J, with 9 bases between the two ends. CDR3 sequence reads: CASSLASSGNEQFF. CDR3 nucleotide sequence: TGTGCCAGCAGCTTAGCATCCAGTGGCAATGAGCAGTTCTTC.

This clone has just a few counts. The genes are TRBV28 and TRBJ2-2; D gene ambiguous. Deletions cut 10 bases from V and 2 bases from J, with 14 bases between. CDR1 is MDHEN and CDR2 is SYDVKM in the germline V gene. The CDR3 runs 14 residues. The CDR3 spells CATLLRLNTGELFF. The DNA of the CDR3 is TGTGCCACCTTGTTGAGGCTTAACACCGGGGAGCTGTTTTTT.

The rearrangement uses TRBV14 and TRBJ2-2; the match to TRBD1 covers 8 bases. The CDR3 runs 16 residues. Germline assignment: CDR1 SGHDN and CDR2 FVKESK. V was clipped by 1 base and J by 1 base; unmatched bases: 2. CDR3 in DNA: TGTGCCAGCAGCCAAGGAGGGACAGGGAACACCGGGGAGCTGTTTTTT. The encoded protein is CASSQGGTGNTGELFF.

This clone was seen more than once but under ten times. The chain links TRBV6-6 to TRBJ2-1, with TRBD2 matching over 9 bases. Germline CDR1 reads MNHNY; CDR2 reads SVGAGI (reference sequence). The CDR3 length is 14 residues. The J segment lost 5 bases and the V segment lost 2 bases, leaving 1 base of the junction unmatched. The CDR3 DNA reads as TGTGCCAGCAGTTACCCTAGCGGGAACAATGAGCAGTTCTTC. It yields the protein CASSYPSGNNEQFF.

This clone appeared a few times. The chain has TRBV12-5 and TRBJ2-2, with 8 positions matching TRBD1. This CDR3 is 16 amino acids long. Trimming cost V 1 base and J 6 bases; bases outside gene matches: 7. The germline CDR1 and CDR2 sequences are LGHNT and FRNRAP. CDR3: CASGLGTGRFPGELFF. Here the CDR3 DNA reads TGTGCTAGTGGTTTGGGGACAGGGCGATTCCCCGGGGAGCTGTTTTTT.

In this sample, this clone turned up a few times. The V call is TRBV11-2, the J call TRBJ2-7; TRBD1 agrees at 8 bases. CDR3 length: 14 residues. The germline CDR1 and CDR2 sequences are SGHAT and FQNNGV. V shed 6 bases, J shed 6 bases, and the junction held 10 bases outside the gene matches. CDR3 loop: CASRTTGVGGEQYF. The DNA of the CDR3 is TGTGCCAGCAGGACGACAGGGGTCGGGGGCGAGCAGTACTTC.

The chain is built from TRBV18 and TRBJ2-3, with a possible D match to TRBD2 (5 bases). CDR3 length equals 15 residues. Germline V lookup: CDR1 KGHSH, CDR2 LQKENI. The V and J ends lost 3 bases and 2 bases respectively, with 12 bases between them. CDR3 amino acids: CASSPVGENTDTQYF. In nucleotides, the CDR3 is TGTGCCAGCTCACCGGTCGGGGAAAACACAGATACGCAGTATTTT.

This clone was counted only a few times. This chain joins TRBV11-3 and TRBJ2-3; no clear D gene. V lost 0 bases to trimming and J lost 3 bases, with 7 bases between them. CDR1 and CDR2 (germline): SGHNT, YENEEA. This CDR3 has 14 amino acids. CDR3 in DNA: TGTGCCAGCAGCTTAGATGGCGTAACAGATACGCAGTATTTT. It specifies CASSLDGVTDTQYF.

This clone was detected only a few times. The chain has TRBV15 and TRBJ2-7; 12 bases fit TRBD2. CDR1 is LNHNV, CDR2 YYDKDF, per germline (reference sequence). The length of the CDR3 is 15 residues. The trim removed 5 bases at V and 3 bases at J, leaving 5 bases unmatched. The CDR3 DNA reads TGTGCCACCAGCCCCCGGACTAGCGGGAACTACGAGCAGTACTTC. This translates into CATSPRTSGNYEQYF.

The rearrangement joins TRBV13 to TRBJ2-5, with a possible D match to TRBD2 (5 bases). The tail of the sequence fits TRBJ2-7 better, so the J call may be wrong. Germline CDR1 is PRHDT and CDR2 is FYEKMQ (reference sequence). CDR3 length: 14 residues. The CDR3 sequence is CASSRGPQRHEQYF. DNA for the CDR3: TGTGCCAGCAGCCGAGGGCCCCAGAGGCACGAGCAGTACTTC.

This clone was seen a few times. CDR3 nucleotide sequence: TGTGCCAGCAGCTTAGGGGGGGCTAGCGGGGAGACCCAGTACTTC. Translation gives CASSLGGASGETQYF. The chain carries TRBV7-2 and TRBJ2-5; 8 nucleotides match TRBD2. The length of the CDR3 is 15 residues. J gave up 5 bases and V 1 base, and 6 bases lay outside the gene matches. Germline CDR1 SGHTA, CDR2 FQGNSA. Full variable domain (remainder filled in from reference TRBV7-2 and TRBJ2-5): GAGVSQSPSNKVTEKGKDVELRCDPISGHTALYWYRQSLGQGLEFLIYFQGNSAPDKSGLPSDRFSAERTGGSVSTLTIQRTQQEDSAVYLCASSLGGASGETQYFGPGTRLLVL.

This clone was seen a few times. V usage is TRBV2 and J usage is TRBJ2-1; the match to TRBD2 covers 8 bases. There are 15 residues in the CDR3. The germline V gene has CDR1 SNHLY and CDR2 FYNNEI. V dropped 4 bases and J dropped 4; count of bases not matched to a gene: 6. The CDR3 DNA is TGTGCCAGCAGTGTTACAAGCGGGAGATACAATGAGCAGTTCTTC. It is translated as CASSVTSGRYNEQFF. Drawing the rest from reference TRBV2 and TRBJ2-1, the complete variable domain is EPEVTQTPSHQVTQMGQEVILRCVPISNHLYFYWYRQILGQKVEFLVSFYNNEISEKSEIFDDQFSVERPDGSNFTLKIRSTKLEDSAMYFCASSVTSGRYNEQFFGPGTRLTVL.

This clone showed up just a few times. As DNA, the CDR3 is TGTGCCAGCAGCTCCGTCCCGGGCGAGCAGTACTTC. Its protein product is CASSSVPGEQYF. The rearrangement joins TRBV7-2 to TRBJ2-7; D gene unclear. CDR3 length: 12 residues. Between the trimmed V and J ends, which lost 4 bases and 6 bases, there was a span of 10 bases. Germline lookup yields CDR1 SGHTA and CDR2 FQGNSA.

The chain combines TRBV19 with TRBJ1-1, with D possibly matching TRBD1 (5 bases). The CDR3 covers 13 residues. In germline, CDR1 is LNHDA, CDR2 SQIVND (reference sequence). V dropped 6 bases and J dropped 8 bases, with 16 bases sitting between them. The CDR3: CASSPDRGPEAFF. CDR3 nucleotides: TGTGCCAGTAGCCCTGACAGAGGTCCCGAAGCTTTCTTT.

This clone was recorded a few times. The genes are TRBV6-5 and TRBJ1-2, with TRBD1 as a possible D gene (6 bases). Trimming took off 2 bases at V and 8 bases at J, with 15 bases between the two ends. Germline V lookup: CDR1 MNHEY, CDR2 SVGAGI. The CDR3 loop spans 14 amino acids. CDR3 sequence reads: CASSYGGPGGGYTF. The CDR3 DNA reads TGTGCCAGCAGTTACGGGGGCCCCGGTGGAGGCTACACCTTC.

This clone was seen a handful of times. V is TRBV2 and J is TRBJ2-1, with TRBD2 matching 8 bases. V shed 5 bases and J 8 bases; nucleotides not matched to a gene: 14. CDR3 length: 16 residues. Germline CDR1 reads SNHLY; CDR2 reads FYNNEI. CDR3 region: CASSRLARFIGDEQFF. CDR3 sequence (DNA): TGTGCCAGCAGTCGACTAGCGCGGTTTATAGGGGATGAGCAGTTCTTC.

This clone was seen a few times. The chain carries TRBV7-8 and TRBJ2-1, with D unclear. The CDR3 has 14 amino acids. V was shortened by 1 base and J by 5 bases, with 9 bases between the two germline ends. Germline V lookup: CDR1 SGHVS, CDR2 FQNEAQ. The CDR3 DNA is TGTGCCAGCAGCTTAGGGTCGCCCGACAATGAGCAGTTCTTC. Amino acid sequence: CASSLGSPDNEQFF.

CDR3: CASSLRAGEQYF. CDR3 coding DNA: TGTGCCAGCAGCTTAAGGGCTGGCGAGCAGTACTTC. The rearrangement uses TRBV11-3 and TRBJ2-7, with D unclear. The CDR3 covers 12 residues. Trimming cost V 2 bases and J 6 bases, with 8 bases left between them. The germline V gene has CDR1 SGHNT and CDR2 YENEEA.

In this sample, this clone turned up a few times. This chain links TRBV5-4 with TRBJ2-3; 7 bases match TRBD1. This CDR3 is 15 amino acids long. The V and J ends lost 2 bases and 3 bases, in that order; junction bases with no gene match: 6. Germline lookup yields CDR1 SGHNT and CDR2 YYREEE (reference sequence). CDR3 amino acids: CASSLSGQNTDTQYF. DNA for the CDR3: TGTGCCAGCAGCTTATCGGGACAGAATACAGATACGCAGTATTTT.

This clone is a singleton in its sample. The chain combines TRBV15 with TRBJ2-7; D gene uncertain. V lost 1 base and J 6 bases, leaving 13 bases between the germline ends. CDR1 is LNHNV and CDR2 is YYDKDF in the germline V gene (reference sequence). This CDR3 is 14 amino acids long. CDR3 sequence reads: CATSRVPPPTEQYF. The CDR3 DNA reads TGTGCCACCAGCAGAGTCCCACCGCCGACCGAGCAGTACTTC. The complete variable domain, with remaining parts taken from reference TRBV15 and TRBJ2-7, reads DAMVIQNPRYQVTQFGKPVTLSCSQTLNHNVMYWYQQKSSQAPKLLFHYYDKDFNNEADTPDNFQSRRPNTSFCFLDIRSPGLGDTAMYLCATSRVPPPTEQYFGPGTRLTVT.

The J gene is TRBJ2-4, the V gene TRBV7-2; D is unclear. V shed 5 bases and J shed 6 bases, with 11 bases lying between them. Germline assignment: CDR1 SGHTA and CDR2 FQGNSA. The CDR3 covers 13 residues. The CDR3 DNA is TGTGCCAGCAGCAGAACGATAGTAAACATTCAGTACTTC. Amino acid sequence: CASSRTIVNIQYF.

There are a few counts of this clone. The chain is built from TRBV4-3 and TRBJ2-7; TRBD1 aligns across 8 bases. Germline trimming cut 2 bases from V and 2 bases from J; bases unmatched to any gene: 11. CDR1 and CDR2 from the germline V gene are LGHNA and YSLEER. The CDR3 is made up of 17 amino acids. In DNA, the CDR3 is TGCGCCAGCAGCCAATCTTACTCCGGGACAGGTGCCTACGAGCAGTACTTC. Encoded protein: CASSQSYSGTGAYEQYF.

The chain is built from TRBV6-5 and TRBJ1-1, with 7 positions matching TRBD1. Germline V gives CDR1 MNHEY, CDR2 SVGAGI. This CDR3 is 15 amino acids long. The V and J ends lost 0 bases and 1 base, in that order; junction bases with no gene match: 2. CDR3 in amino acids: CASSYSGTENTEAFF. The CDR3 DNA is TGTGCCAGCAGTTACTCCGGGACAGAGAACACTGAAGCTTTCTTT.

This clone has only a few counts. V gene TRBV11-2 combines with J gene TRBJ2-7, with D unclear. V lost 3 bases to trimming and J lost 3 bases, with 6 bases between them. Germline V gene lookup returns CDR1 SGHAT and CDR2 FQNNGV. CDR3 length: 12 amino acids. CDR3 in amino acids: CASSFEVYEQYF. DNA for the CDR3: TGTGCCAGCAGCTTCGAGGTCTACGAGCAGTACTTC.